Following are 8 T cell receptor beta chains from one sample sequenced in a study of blood T cells in healthy people across ages. Through a sample-barcoded 5' primer and a J-beta primer mix, a second PCR was run for about 6 to 11 cycles. TCRdb re-analysed the 5' RACE reads in MiXCR, keeping a single row per CDR3 protein. The sample includes 1.8 million or so distinct CDR3 sequences, 30% to 40% of them seen just once. Specimen: blood. The receptors derive from a human donor in good health.

This clonotype was seen only a few times. This chain uses TRBV6-6 with TRBJ2-3, with D unresolved. There are 15 residues in the CDR3. V was pared by 3 bases and J by 1 base, with 11 bases between. The germline CDR1 and CDR2 sequences are MNHNY and SVGAGI (reference sequence). This chain's CDR3 is CASSYIAVRTDTQYF. CDR3 sequence (DNA): TGTGCCAGCAGTTATATAGCAGTTCGCACAGATACGCAGTATTTT.

The DNA of the CDR3 is TGTGCCACCAGCAGAGATCTACGGGGGCGACGAAAACTGTTTTTT. Translation: CATSRDLRGRRKLFF. The rearrangement uses TRBV15 and TRBJ1-4; D perhaps matches TRBD1 (6 bases). The V and J ends lost 0 bases and 10 bases respectively, with 15 bases between them. Germline V gene sequence: CDR1 LNHNV, CDR2 YYDKDF (reference sequence). The CDR3 runs to 15 residues.

This clonotype was seen a handful of times. CDR3 in amino acids: CASSLGQPFEAFF. The CDR3 region has the DNA TGCGCCAGCAGCTTAGGACAACCGTTTGAAGCTTTCTTT. The chain has TRBV5-1 and TRBJ1-1; the D gene is possibly TRBD1 (5 bases). CDR3 size: 13 residues. The V end lost 2 bases, the J end lost 7 bases, and 12 bases lay between the germline ends. Germline V lookup: CDR1 SGHRS, CDR2 YFSETQ.

A few counts support this clonotype. The chain links TRBV4-3 to TRBJ1-1; the match to TRBD1 covers 7 bases. Losses at the gene ends were 5 bases for V and 1 base for J; bases not matched to a gene: 4. The CDR3 consists of 14 residues. CDR1 and CDR2 from the germline V gene are LGHNA and YSLEER. The CDR3 nucleotides are TGCGCCAGCAGCGTTCGACAGGGGAACACTGAAGCTTTCTTT. Translation gives CASSVRQGNTEAFF.

The CDR3 is CASTHFVLGARPNQPQHF. The CDR3 DNA reads TGTGCCAGCACCCACTTTGTTTTGGGGGCTCGACCAAATCAGCCCCAGCATTTT. The genes are TRBV6-2 or TRBV6-3 and TRBJ1-5; D may be TRBD1 (6 bases). The V end lost 7 bases, the J end lost 4 bases, and 26 bases lay between the germline ends. From germline, CDR1 is MNHEY and CDR2 SVGEGT. The CDR3 is made up of 18 amino acids.

The chain recombines TRBV7-3 with TRBJ2-6; 7 nucleotides line up with TRBD2. This CDR3 has 17 residues. Germline values: CDR1 SGHTA, CDR2 FQGTGA. V lost 5 bases and J lost 1; bases outside the gene matches: 8. CDR3 protein: CASSRLGGESGANVLTF. Written as DNA, the CDR3 is TGTGCCAGCAGCCGGTTGGGGGGGGAATCTGGGGCCAACGTCCTGACTTTC.

This clonotype came up many times. The V call is TRBV28, the J call TRBJ1-2, with no clear D. With 3 bases removed from V and 8 bases from J, the gap between germline ends came to 10 bases. Germline lookup yields CDR1 MDHEN and CDR2 SYDVKM. CDR3 size: 12 residues. The CDR3 DNA reads as TGTGCCAGCAGTTTGTTAGGCGGGGGCTACACCTTC. Protein: CASSLLGGGYTF.

CDR3 protein: CASGWGGRWDEQFF. Written as DNA, the CDR3 is TGTGCCAGCGGCTGGGGGGGCCGGTGGGATGAGCAGTTCTTC. The chain joins TRBV7-8 to TRBJ2-1; a weak D match, TRBD2 (7 bases). Per germline, CDR1 SGHVS and CDR2 FQNEAQ. The CDR3 loop spans 14 amino acids. Trimming shortened V by 8 bases and J by 8 bases, and 19 bases separated the two germline ends.